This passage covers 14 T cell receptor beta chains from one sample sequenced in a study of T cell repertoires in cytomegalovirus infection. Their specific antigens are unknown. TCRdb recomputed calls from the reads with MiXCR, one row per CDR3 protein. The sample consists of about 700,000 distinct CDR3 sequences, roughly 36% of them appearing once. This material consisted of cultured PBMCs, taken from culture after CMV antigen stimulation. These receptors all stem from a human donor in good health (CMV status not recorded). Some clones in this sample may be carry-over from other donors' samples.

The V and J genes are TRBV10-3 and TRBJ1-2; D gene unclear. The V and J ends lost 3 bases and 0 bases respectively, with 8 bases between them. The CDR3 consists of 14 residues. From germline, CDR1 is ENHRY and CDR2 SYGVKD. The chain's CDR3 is CAISDTGTNYGYTF. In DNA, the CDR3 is TGTGCCATCAGTGATACGGGGACTAACTATGGCTACACCTTC.

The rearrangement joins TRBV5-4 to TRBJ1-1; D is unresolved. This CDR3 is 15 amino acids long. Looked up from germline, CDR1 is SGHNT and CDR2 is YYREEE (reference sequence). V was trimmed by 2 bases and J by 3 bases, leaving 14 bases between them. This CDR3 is CASSFGVVRDTEAFF. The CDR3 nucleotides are TGTGCCAGCAGCTTTGGGGTGGTCCGGGACACTGAAGCTTTCTTT.

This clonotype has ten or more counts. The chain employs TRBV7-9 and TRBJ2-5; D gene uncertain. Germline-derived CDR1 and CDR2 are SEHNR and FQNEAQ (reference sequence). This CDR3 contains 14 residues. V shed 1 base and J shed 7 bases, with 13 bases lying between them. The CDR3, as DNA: TGTGCCAGCAGCTTAGTTCGGTCTCGCGGGACCCAGTACTTC. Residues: CASSLVRSRGTQYF.

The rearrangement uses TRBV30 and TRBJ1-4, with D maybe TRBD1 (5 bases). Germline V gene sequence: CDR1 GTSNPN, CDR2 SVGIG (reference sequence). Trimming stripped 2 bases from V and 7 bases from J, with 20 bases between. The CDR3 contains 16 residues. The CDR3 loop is CAWSSQGGTGREKLFF. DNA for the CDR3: TGTGCCTGGAGTTCCCAGGGAGGGACCGGACGTGAAAAACTGTTTTTT.

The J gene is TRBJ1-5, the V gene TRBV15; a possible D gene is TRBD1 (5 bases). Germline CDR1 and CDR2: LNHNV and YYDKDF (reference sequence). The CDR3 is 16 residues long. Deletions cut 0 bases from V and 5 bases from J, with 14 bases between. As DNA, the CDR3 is TGTGCCACCAGCAGAGATCTACAGGTCCTTGATCAGCCCCAGCATTTT. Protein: CATSRDLQVLDQPQHF.

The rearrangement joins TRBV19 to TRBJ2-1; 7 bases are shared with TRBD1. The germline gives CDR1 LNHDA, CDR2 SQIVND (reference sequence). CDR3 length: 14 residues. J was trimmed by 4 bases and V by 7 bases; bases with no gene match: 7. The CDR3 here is CASKGQGVYNEQFF. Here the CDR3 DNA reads TGTGCCAGTAAGGGGCAGGGGGTTTACAATGAGCAGTTCTTC.

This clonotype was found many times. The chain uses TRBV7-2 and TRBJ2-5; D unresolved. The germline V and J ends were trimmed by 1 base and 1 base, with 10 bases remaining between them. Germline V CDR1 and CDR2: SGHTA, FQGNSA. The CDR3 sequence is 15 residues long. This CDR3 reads CASSLDRESQETQYF. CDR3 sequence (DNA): TGTGCCAGCAGCTTAGACCGTGAATCCCAAGAGACCCAGTACTTC.

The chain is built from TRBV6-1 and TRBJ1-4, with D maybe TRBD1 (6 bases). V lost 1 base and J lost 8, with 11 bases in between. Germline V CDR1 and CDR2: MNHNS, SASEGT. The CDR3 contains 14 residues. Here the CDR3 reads CASSEVRGLEKLFF. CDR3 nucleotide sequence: TGTGCCAGCAGTGAAGTCAGGGGTCTCGAAAAACTGTTTTTT.

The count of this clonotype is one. CDR3 loop: CASSHGRTNYGYTF. CDR3 coding DNA: TGCGCCAGCAGCCATGGACGGACTAACTATGGCTACACCTTC. The chain employs TRBV4-3 and TRBJ1-2; D ambiguous. CDR1 LGHNA and CDR2 YSLEER come from the germline V gene. The CDR3 length is 14 residues. Trimming removed 3 bases from V and 0 bases from J, with 8 bases in between.

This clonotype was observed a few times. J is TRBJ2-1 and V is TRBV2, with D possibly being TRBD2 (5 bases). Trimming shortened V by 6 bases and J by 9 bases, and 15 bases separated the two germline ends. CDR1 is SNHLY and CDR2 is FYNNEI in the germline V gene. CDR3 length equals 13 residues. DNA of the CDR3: TGTGCCAGCAGCGCAAGGTCCGAGGGTGAGCAGTTCTTC. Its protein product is CASSARSEGEQFF.

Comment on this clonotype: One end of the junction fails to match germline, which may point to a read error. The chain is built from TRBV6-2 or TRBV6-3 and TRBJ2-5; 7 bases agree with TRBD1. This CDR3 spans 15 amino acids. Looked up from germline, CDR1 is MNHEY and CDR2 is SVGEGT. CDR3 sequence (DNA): TGTGCCAGCAGATCTCTCGGGACAGCACAAGGGACCCAGTACTTC. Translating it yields CASRSLGTAQGTQYF.

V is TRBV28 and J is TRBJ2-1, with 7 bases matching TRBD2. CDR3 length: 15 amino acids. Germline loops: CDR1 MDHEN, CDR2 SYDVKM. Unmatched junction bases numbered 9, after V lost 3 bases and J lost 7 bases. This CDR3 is CASSFYGLVQNEQFF. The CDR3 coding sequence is TGTGCCAGCAGTTTCTATGGACTAGTACAAAATGAGCAGTTCTTC. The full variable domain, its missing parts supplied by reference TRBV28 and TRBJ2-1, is DVKVTQSSRYLVKRTGEKVFLECVQDMDHENMFWYRQDPGLGLRLIYFSYDVKMKEKGDIPEGYSVSREKKERFSLILESASTNQTSMYLCASSFYGLVQNEQFFGPGTRLTVL.

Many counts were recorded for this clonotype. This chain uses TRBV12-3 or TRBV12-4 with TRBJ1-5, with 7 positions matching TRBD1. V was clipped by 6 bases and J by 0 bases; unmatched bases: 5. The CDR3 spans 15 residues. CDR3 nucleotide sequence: TGTGCCAGCAGCGGGACAGACTATAGCAATCAGCCCCAGCATTTT. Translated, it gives CASSGTDYSNQPQHF.

CDR3 coding DNA: TGTGCCAGCAGTGTGGTTACGAGGAACACTGAAGCTTTCTTT. Translation: CASSVVTRNTEAFF. The gene calls are TRBV2 and TRBJ1-1; D not resolved. This CDR3 contains 14 residues. Germline CDR1 reads SNHLY; CDR2 reads FYNNEI. The V end was cut by 4 bases, the J end by 1 base, with 10 bases between.